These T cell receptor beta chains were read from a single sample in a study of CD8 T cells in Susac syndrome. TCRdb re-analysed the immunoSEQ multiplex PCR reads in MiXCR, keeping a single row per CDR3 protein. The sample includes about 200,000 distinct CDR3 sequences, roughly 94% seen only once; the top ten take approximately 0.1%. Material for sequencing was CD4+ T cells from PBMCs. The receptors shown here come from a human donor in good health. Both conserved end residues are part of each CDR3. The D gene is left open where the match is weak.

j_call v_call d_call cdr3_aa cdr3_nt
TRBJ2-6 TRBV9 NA CASSVGPPSGANVLTF TGTGCCAGCAGCGTAGGGCCCCCTTCCGGGGCCAACGTCCTGACTTTC
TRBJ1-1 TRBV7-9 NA CATGQKAFF TGTGCCACCGGACAAAAAGCTTTCTTT
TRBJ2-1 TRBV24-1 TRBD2 CATSDPGLTYNEQFF TGTGCCACCAGTGACCCGGGACTAACTTACAATGAGCAGTTCTTC
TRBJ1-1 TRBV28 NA CASSLITDEAFF TGTGCCAGCAGTTTAATTACGGATGAAGCTTTCTTT
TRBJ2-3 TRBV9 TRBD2 CASSPNLAEADTQYF TGTGCCAGCAGCCCCAACCTAGCGGAGGCAGATACGCAGTATTTT
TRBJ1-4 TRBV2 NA CASSVYRGKLFF TGTGCCAGCAGTGTTTACCGGGGAAAACTGTTTTTT
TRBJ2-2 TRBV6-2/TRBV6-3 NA CASSYSGGIGELFF TGTGCCAGCAGTTACTCGGGGGGTATCGGGGAGCTGTTTTTT
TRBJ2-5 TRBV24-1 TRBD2 CATSDRKREEETQYF TGTGCCACCAGTGATCGGAAGCGGGAAGAAGAGACCCAGTACTTC
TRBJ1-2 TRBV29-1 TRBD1 CSVGPTGHGYTF TGCAGCGTTGGGCCGACAGGGCATGGCTACACCTTC
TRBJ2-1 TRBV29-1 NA CSVSRPAGGDEQFF TGCAGCGTTTCCCGCCCCGCAGGAGGCGATGAGCAGTTCTTC